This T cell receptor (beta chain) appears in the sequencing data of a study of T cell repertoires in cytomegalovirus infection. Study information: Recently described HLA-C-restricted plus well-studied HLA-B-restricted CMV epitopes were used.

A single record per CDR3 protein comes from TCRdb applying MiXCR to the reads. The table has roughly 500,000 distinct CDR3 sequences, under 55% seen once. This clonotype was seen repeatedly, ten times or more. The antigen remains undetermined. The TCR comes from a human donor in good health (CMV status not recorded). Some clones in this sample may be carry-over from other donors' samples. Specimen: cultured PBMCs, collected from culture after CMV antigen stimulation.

This CDR3 is CASSPVAEAFF. CDR3 DNA: TGTGCCAGCAGCCCCGTCGCTGAAGCTTTCTTT. V usage is TRBV7-8 and J usage is TRBJ1-1, with D unresolved. The CDR3 consists of 11 residues. V was trimmed by 5 bases and J by 6 bases, leaving 7 bases between them. Germline V lookup: CDR1 SGHVS, CDR2 FQNEAQ.